One TCR beta chain is described in this entry. Profiled with immunoSEQ multiplex PCR; TCRdb holds only in-frame clones, not every one. The table shows about 40,000 clones, with approximately 91% occurring only once. This sample is part of a study of T cell changes during pregnancy in multiple sclerosis. V shed 1 base, J shed 2 bases, and the junction held 4 bases outside the gene matches. Per the germline V gene, CDR1 is PRHDT and CDR2 is FYEKMQ (reference sequence). The CDR3 extends over 16 amino acids. The sequenced sample was PBMCs (not recorded whether the cells were cultured). This receptor was identified in a female donor with multiple sclerosis, enrolled in a pregnancy study. J is TRBJ2-1 and V is TRBV13; 8 bases are a match to TRBD2. CDR3 nucleotide sequence: TGTGCCAGCAGCTTAGTCGGGAGGGCCCCCTACAATGAGCAGTTCTTC. Protein sequence: CASSLVGRAPYNEQFF.